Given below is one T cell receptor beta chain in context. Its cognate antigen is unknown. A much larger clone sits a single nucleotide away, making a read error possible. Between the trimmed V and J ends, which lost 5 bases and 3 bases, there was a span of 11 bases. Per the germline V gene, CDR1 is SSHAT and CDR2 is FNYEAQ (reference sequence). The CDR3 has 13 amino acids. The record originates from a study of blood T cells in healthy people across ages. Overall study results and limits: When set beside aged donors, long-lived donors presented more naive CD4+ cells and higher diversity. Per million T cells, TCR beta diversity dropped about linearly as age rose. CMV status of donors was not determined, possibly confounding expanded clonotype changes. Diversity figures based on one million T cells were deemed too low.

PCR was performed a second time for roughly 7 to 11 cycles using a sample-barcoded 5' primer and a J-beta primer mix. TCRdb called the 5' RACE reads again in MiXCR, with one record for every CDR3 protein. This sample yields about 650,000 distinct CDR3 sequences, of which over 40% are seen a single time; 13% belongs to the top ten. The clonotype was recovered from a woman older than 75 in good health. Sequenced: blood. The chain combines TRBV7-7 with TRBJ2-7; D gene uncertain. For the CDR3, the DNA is TGTGCCAGCAGCGCCACCCTGTTCTACGAGCAGTACTTC. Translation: CASSATLFYEQYF.